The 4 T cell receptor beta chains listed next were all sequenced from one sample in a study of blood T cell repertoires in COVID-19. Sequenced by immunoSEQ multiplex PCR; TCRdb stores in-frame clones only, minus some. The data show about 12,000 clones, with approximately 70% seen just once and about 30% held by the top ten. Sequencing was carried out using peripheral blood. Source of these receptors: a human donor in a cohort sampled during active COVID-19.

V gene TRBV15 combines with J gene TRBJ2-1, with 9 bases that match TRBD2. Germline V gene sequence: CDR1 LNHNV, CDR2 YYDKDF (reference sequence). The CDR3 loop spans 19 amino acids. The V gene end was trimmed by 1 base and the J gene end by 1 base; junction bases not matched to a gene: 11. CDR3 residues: CATSRVAGREGRSYNEQFF. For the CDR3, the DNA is TGTGCCACCAGCAGAGTGGCGGGGCGGGAGGGCAGGTCCTACAATGAGCAGTTCTTC.

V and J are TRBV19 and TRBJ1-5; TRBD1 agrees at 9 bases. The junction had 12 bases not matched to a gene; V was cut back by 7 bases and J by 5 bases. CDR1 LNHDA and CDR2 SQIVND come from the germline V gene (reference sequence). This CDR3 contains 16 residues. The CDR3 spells CASIPHGQGFYQPQHF. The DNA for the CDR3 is TGTGCCAGTATTCCCCATGGACAGGGGTTTTATCAGCCCCAGCATTTT.

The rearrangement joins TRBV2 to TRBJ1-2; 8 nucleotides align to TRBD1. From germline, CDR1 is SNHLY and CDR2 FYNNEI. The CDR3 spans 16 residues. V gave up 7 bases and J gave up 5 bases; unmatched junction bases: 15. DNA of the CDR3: TGTGCCAGCAATTTTTTGTCAGGGGGCGTGGAGTATGGCTACACCTTC. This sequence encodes CASNFLSGGVEYGYTF.

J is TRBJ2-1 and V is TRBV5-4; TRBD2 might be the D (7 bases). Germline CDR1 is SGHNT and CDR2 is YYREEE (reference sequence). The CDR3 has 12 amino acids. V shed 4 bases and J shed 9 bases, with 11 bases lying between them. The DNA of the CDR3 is TGTGCCAGCAGCCCGCGGGGGCTTGAGCAGTTCTTC. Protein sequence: CASSPRGLEQFF. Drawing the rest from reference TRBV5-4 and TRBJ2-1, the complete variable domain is ETGVTQSPTHLIKTRGQQVTLRCSSQSGHNTVSWYQQALGQGPQFIFQYYREEENGRGNFPPRFSGLQFPNYSSELNVNALELDDSALYLCASSPRGLEQFFGPGTRLTVL.